This T cell receptor beta chain was found in a study of T cell responses to AZD1222 COVID-19 vaccine. General observations from the study: There were repertoire samples only from the period after the peak T cell response.

Assay: immunoSEQ multiplex PCR; the TCRdb copy retains only in-frame clones and omits some. This sample yields 85,000 to 130,000 clones, of which around 91% are seen a single time; 6.5% to 10% belongs to the top ten. V shed 2 bases and J shed 0 bases, with 7 bases lying between them. CDR3 length: 15 residues. The V gene's germline CDR1 is SEHNR and CDR2 FQNEAQ (reference sequence). Pooled in the analysis were second doses at about 4 or about 12 weeks. Worth noting for this clone: What it recognizes is unknown.

This TCR derives from an adult who received the AZD1222 COVID-19 vaccine. The V gene is TRBV7-9, the J gene TRBJ1-4; D is ambiguous. The source material was peripheral blood, sampled 28 days after the second AZD1222 dose. In DNA form, the CDR3 reads TGTGCCAGCAGCTTATATCTTGCAACTAATGAAAAACTGTTTTTT. Protein: CASSLYLATNEKLFF.